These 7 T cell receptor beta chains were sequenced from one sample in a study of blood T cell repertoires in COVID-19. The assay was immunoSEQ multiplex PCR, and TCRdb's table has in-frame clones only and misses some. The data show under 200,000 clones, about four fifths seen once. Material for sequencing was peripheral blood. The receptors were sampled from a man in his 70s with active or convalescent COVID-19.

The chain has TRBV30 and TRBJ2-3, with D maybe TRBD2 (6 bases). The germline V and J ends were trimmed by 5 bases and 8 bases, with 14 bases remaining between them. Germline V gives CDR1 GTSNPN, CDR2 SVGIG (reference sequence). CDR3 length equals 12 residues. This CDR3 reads CAWGPQGGTQYF. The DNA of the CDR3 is TGTGCCTGGGGCCCCCAGGGAGGTACGCAGTATTTT.

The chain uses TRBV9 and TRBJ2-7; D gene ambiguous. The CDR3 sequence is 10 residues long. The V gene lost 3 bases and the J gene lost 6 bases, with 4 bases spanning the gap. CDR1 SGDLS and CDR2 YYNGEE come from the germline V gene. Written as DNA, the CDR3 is TGTGCCAGCAGCGGAGGCGAGCAGTACTTC. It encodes CASSGGEQYF.

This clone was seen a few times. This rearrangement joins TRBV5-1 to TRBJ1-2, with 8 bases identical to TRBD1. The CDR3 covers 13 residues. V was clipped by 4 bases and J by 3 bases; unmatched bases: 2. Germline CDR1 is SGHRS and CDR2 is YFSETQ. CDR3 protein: CASSPGQDYGYTF. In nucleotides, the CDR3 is TGCGCCAGCAGCCCGGGACAGGACTATGGCTACACCTTC.

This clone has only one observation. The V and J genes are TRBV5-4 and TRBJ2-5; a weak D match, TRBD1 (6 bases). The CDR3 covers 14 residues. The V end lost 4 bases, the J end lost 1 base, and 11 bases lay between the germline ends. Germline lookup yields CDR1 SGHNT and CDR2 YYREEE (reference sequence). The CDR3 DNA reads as TGTGCCAGCAGCCCAACAGGGATCCAAGAGACCCAGTACTTC. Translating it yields CASSPTGIQETQYF. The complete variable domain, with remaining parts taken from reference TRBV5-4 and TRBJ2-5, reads ETGVTQSPTHLIKTRGQQVTLRCSSQSGHNTVSWYQQALGQGPQFIFQYYREEENGRGNFPPRFSGLQFPNYSSELNVNALELDDSALYLCASSPTGIQETQYFGPGTRLLVL.

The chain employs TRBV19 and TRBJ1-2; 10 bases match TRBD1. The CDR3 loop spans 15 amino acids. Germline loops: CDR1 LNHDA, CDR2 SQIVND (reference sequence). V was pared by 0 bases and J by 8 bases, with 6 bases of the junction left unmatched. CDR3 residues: CASSIDSTGGEGYTF. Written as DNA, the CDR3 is TGTGCCAGTAGTATAGATTCGACAGGGGGCGAAGGCTACACCTTC. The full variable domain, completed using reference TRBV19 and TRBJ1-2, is DGGITQSPKYLFRKEGQNVTLSCEQNLNHDAMYWYRQDPGQGLRLIYYSQIVNDFQKGDIAEGYSVSREKKESFPLTVTSAQKNPTAFYLCASSIDSTGGEGYTFGSGTRLTVV.

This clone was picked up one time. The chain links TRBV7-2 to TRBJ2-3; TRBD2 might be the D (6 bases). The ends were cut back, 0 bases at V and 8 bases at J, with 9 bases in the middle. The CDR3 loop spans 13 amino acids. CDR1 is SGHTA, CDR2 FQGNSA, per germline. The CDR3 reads CASSLALGGTQYF. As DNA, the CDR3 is TGTGCCAGCAGCTTAGCCCTCGGGGGTACGCAGTATTTT.

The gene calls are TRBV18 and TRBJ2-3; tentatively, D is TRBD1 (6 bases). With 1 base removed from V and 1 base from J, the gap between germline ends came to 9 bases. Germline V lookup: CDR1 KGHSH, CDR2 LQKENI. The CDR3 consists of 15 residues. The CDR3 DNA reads TGTGCCAGCTCACCACTTACAGGGCGCACAGATACGCAGTATTTT. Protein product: CASSPLTGRTDTQYF.